These 23 T cell receptor beta chains originate from one sample sequenced in a study of blood T cell repertoires in COVID-19. This table comes from immunoSEQ multiplex PCR, and its TCRdb copy is limited to in-frame clones, with some not included. This table holds 300,000 or so clones, more than 70% found once. The source material was peripheral blood. The receptors stem from a woman aged 25 to 45 who had recovered from COVID-19.

This rearrangement joins TRBV5-5 to TRBJ1-2; no clear D. The V gene lost 4 bases and the J gene lost 2 bases, with 15 bases spanning the gap. CDR3 length equals 15 residues. Looked up from germline, CDR1 is SGHKS and CDR2 is YYEKEE (reference sequence). Written as DNA, the CDR3 is TGTGCCAGCAGCGAGACGGGTGCCGGGAACTATGGCTACACCTTC. The encoded protein is CASSETGAGNYGYTF.

The rearrangement joins TRBV2 to TRBJ1-5; D may be TRBD1 (6 bases). Trimming removed 6 bases from V and 6 bases from J, with 12 bases in between. CDR1 is SNHLY, CDR2 FYNNEI, per germline. This CDR3 region has 13 residues. CDR3 sequence (DNA): TGTGCCAGCAGGGGGGACATAGCTCAGCCCCAGCATTTT. It translates to CASRGDIAQPQHF.

This clone has just a few counts. The CDR3 region is CATKNGGLYNEQFF. CDR3 coding DNA: TGTGCCACCAAAAACGGGGGGCTCTACAATGAGCAGTTCTTC. This chain uses TRBV28 with TRBJ2-1, with TRBD2 as a possible D gene (7 bases). This CDR3 is built from 14 residues. V shed 10 bases and J shed 3 bases, with 16 bases lying between them. Germline V CDR1 and CDR2: MDHEN, SYDVKM.

This clone was recorded only once. The gene calls are TRBV28 and TRBJ2-7; D uncertain. Germline V gives CDR1 MDHEN, CDR2 SYDVKM. This CDR3 contains 12 residues. The germline V and J ends were trimmed by 3 bases and 3 bases, with 6 bases remaining between them. CDR3 in DNA: TGTGCCAGCAGTTTGAAACACTACGAGCAGTACTTC. Translating it yields CASSLKHYEQYF.

The chain is built from TRBV3-1 (or the pseudogene TRBV3-2) and TRBJ1-4, with 8 positions matching TRBD1. The germline CDR1 and CDR2 sequences are LGHDT and YNNKEL (reference sequence). The CDR3 has 15 amino acids. V lost 1 base and J lost 7; bases outside the gene matches: 5. The CDR3 protein is CASSQARRGLEKLFF. In DNA, the CDR3 is TGTGCCAGCAGCCAAGCCCGCAGGGGGCTTGAAAAACTGTTTTTT.

The CDR3 DNA follows: TGTGCCAGCCGGGACACTATGAACACTGAAGCTTTCTTT. It encodes CASRDTMNTEAFF. The chain links TRBV2 to TRBJ1-1; D may be TRBD1 (6 bases). The V and J ends lost 8 bases and 0 bases respectively, with 10 bases between them. CDR1 and CDR2 (germline): SNHLY, FYNNEI. The CDR3 runs 13 residues.

The chain recombines TRBV10-1 with TRBJ2-3; unclear D gene. With 6 bases removed from V and 5 bases from J, the gap between germline ends came to 9 bases. The CDR3 loop spans 12 amino acids. Germline-derived CDR1 and CDR2 are WNHNN and SYGVQD (reference sequence). The CDR3 loop reads CASSRLVDTQYF. CDR3 in DNA: TGCGCCAGCAGCCGGTTGGTAGATACGCAGTATTTT.

The CDR3 DNA is TGTGCCAGCAGCCAAGATCTCGTCGGACTAAGTTCCGGGGAGCTGTTTTTT. Its protein product is CASSQDLVGLSSGELFF. V usage is TRBV14 and J usage is TRBJ2-2; D might be TRBD2 (6 bases). Trimming cost V 0 bases and J 6 bases, with 17 bases left between them. Per the germline V gene, CDR1 is SGHDN and CDR2 is FVKESK. The CDR3 spans 17 residues.

The V call is TRBV4-2, the J call TRBJ1-4, with D uncertain. CDR3 size: 16 residues. The germline V and J ends were trimmed by 1 base and 1 base, with 10 bases remaining between them. Looked up from germline, CDR1 is LGHNA and CDR2 is YNFKEQ. In nucleotides, the CDR3 is TGTGCCAGCAGCCAAGCGCTGGGCAGAACTAATGAAAAACTGTTTTTT. As protein: CASSQALGRTNEKLFF.

This clone was seen repeatedly, ten times or more. The chain employs TRBV25-1 and TRBJ2-1, with 12 bases aligning to TRBD2. Germline assignment: CDR1 MGHDK and CDR2 SYGVNS. V trimming: 3 bases; J trimming: 5 bases; junction bases outside the gene matches: 2. The CDR3 has 15 residues. CDR3 in amino acids: CASSDLAGGDNEQFF. The CDR3 nucleotides read TGTGCCAGCAGTGACCTAGCGGGGGGGGACAATGAGCAGTTCTTC.

This clone was counted a few times. The chain combines TRBV28 with TRBJ1-2, with unresolved D. V was clipped by 7 bases and J by 1 base, with 13 bases between them. Germline CDR1 reads MDHEN; CDR2 reads SYDVKM. This CDR3 spans 14 amino acids. The CDR3 reads CASTWRLLNYGYTF. The CDR3 coding sequence is TGTGCCAGCACTTGGCGGCTTCTTAACTATGGCTACACCTTC.

The V call is TRBV19, the J call TRBJ2-7, with D tentatively TRBD1 (5 bases). The CDR3 covers 15 residues. Germline loops: CDR1 LNHDA, CDR2 SQIVND (reference sequence). V was pared by 2 bases and J by 5 bases, with 16 bases between. The CDR3 nucleotides are TGTGCCAGTAGTATAATTTCCGCAGGGTACAACGAGCAGTACTTC. Translated: CASSIISAGYNEQYF.

The chain is built from TRBV3-1 (or the pseudogene TRBV3-2) and TRBJ2-6; 9 bases are a match to TRBD1. V shed 2 bases and J 4 bases; nucleotides not matched to a gene: 6. CDR1 is LGHDT and CDR2 is YNNKEL in the germline V gene (reference sequence). This CDR3 contains 17 residues. The CDR3 nucleotides read TGTGCCAGCAGCCAATTGGGACAGGGCTCCGGGGCCAACGTCCTGACTTTC. Amino acids: CASSQLGQGSGANVLTF.

CDR3 region: CASSYGQGGSYEQYF. The CDR3 DNA reads as TGTGCCAGCAGTTACGGCCAGGGAGGATCCTACGAGCAGTACTTC. This chain connects TRBV6-5 to TRBJ2-7; D possibly corresponds to TRBD2 (6 bases). The V gene lost 2 bases and the J gene lost 1 base, with 12 bases spanning the gap. CDR3 length: 15 residues. In germline, CDR1 is MNHEY, CDR2 SVGAGI.

This sequence joins TRBV4-1 and TRBJ2-7, with 9 bases fitting TRBD1. The CDR3 runs 15 residues. Losses at the gene ends were 1 base for V and 4 bases for J; bases not matched to a gene: 5. Germline V gives CDR1 MGHRA, CDR2 YSYEKL. CDR3 in DNA: TGCGCCAGCAGCCAAGTGGACAGGGGTAGGTACGAGCAGTACTTC. The encoded protein is CASSQVDRGRYEQYF.

The chain employs TRBV30 and TRBJ1-2, with D possibly matching TRBD1 (5 bases). The germline gives CDR1 GTSNPN, CDR2 SVGIG (reference sequence). CDR3 size: 12 residues. Trimming took off 1 base at V and 10 bases at J, with 13 bases between the two ends. The CDR3 bases are TGTGCCTGGAGTGCCGGGCAGGGCTCCTACACCTTC. Its translation: CAWSAGQGSYTF.

J is TRBJ2-7 and V is TRBV2; 16 positions match TRBD2. The CDR3 is made up of 15 amino acids. The germline V gene has CDR1 SNHLY and CDR2 FYNNEI. J lost 9 bases, V lost 5 bases, and 7 bases had no gene match. CDR3 loop: CASSRTGTSGGAQYF. The CDR3 DNA sequence: TGTGCCAGCAGTAGAACCGGGACTAGCGGGGGGGCGCAGTACTTC. Supplemented by reference TRBV2 and TRBJ2-7, the full variable domain reads EPEVTQTPSHQVTQMGQEVILRCVPISNHLYFYWYRQILGQKVEFLVSFYNNEISEKSEIFDDQFSVERPDGSNFTLKIRSTKLEDSAMYFCASSRTGTSGGAQYFGPGTRLTVT.

As for this clone: At one end, the junction sequence differs from germline, possibly due to a read error. The V gene is TRBV6-5, the J gene TRBJ2-7, with TRBD2 identical over 8 bases. Germline CDR1 is MNHEY and CDR2 is SVGAGI. The CDR3 spans 15 residues. CDR3 sequence: CASTPGKAGGPTERF. Written as DNA, the CDR3 is TGTGCCAGCACCCCCGGAAAGGCGGGGGGTCCTACCGAACGCTTC.

The chain is built from TRBV7-8 and TRBJ1-5; the D is unclear. Trimming pared 1 base from V and 0 bases from J, leaving 16 bases between. The CDR3 has 18 residues. Germline assignment: CDR1 SGHVS and CDR2 FQNEAQ. The chain's CDR3 is CASSLESSADYSNQPQHF. The CDR3 region has the DNA TGTGCCAGCAGCTTAGAGAGTTCGGCGGACTATAGCAATCAGCCCCAGCATTTT.

The count of this clone is one. This chain's CDR3 is CASSPSSVSYEQYF. The CDR3 nucleotides are TGTGCCAGCAGCCCGAGTAGCGTTTCCTACGAGCAGTACTTC. The chain uses TRBV7-7 and TRBJ2-7; a possible D gene is TRBD2 (5 bases). Per the germline V gene, CDR1 is SSHAT and CDR2 is FNYEAQ (reference sequence). The CDR3 contains 14 residues. V was pared by 5 bases and J by 1 base, with 12 bases between.

This chain uses TRBV7-8 with TRBJ2-7; D is uncertain. Trimming took off 8 bases at V and 0 bases at J, with 11 bases between the two ends. The length of the CDR3 is 13 residues. Germline loops: CDR1 SGHVS, CDR2 FQNEAQ. The CDR3 DNA reads TGTGCCAGCGCCGACGGAGTCTCCTACGAGCAGTACTTC. This gives the protein CASADGVSYEQYF.

The chain employs TRBV6-1 and TRBJ1-5; D perhaps matches TRBD1 (5 bases). In germline, CDR1 is MNHNS, CDR2 SASEGT. Trimming removed 3 bases from V and 0 bases from J, with 12 bases in between. CDR3 size: 16 residues. The CDR3 protein is CASSDPTGYSNQPQHF. CDR3 sequence (DNA): TGTGCCAGCAGTGACCCCACAGGCTATAGCAATCAGCCCCAGCATTTT.

The chain combines TRBV6-5 with TRBJ2-3; TRBD1 matches at 7 bases. The CDR3 length is 15 residues. V dropped 6 bases and J dropped 1; count of bases not matched to a gene: 7. Germline assignment: CDR1 MNHEY and CDR2 SVGAGI. In nucleotides, the CDR3 is TGTGCCAGCAGGGGGGACAGTGGCGGCACAGATACGCAGTATTTT. The encoded protein is CASRGDSGGTDTQYF.